The 23 T cell receptor beta chains below were found in one sample sequenced in a study of blood T cell repertoires in COVID-19. Generated by immunoSEQ multiplex PCR, the TCRdb table keeps only in-frame clones and is missing some. Of approximately 140,000 clones in the sample, about 90% are singletons; the top ten hold approximately 10%. The source material was peripheral blood. The origin of the receptors is a man aged 60 to 75 with active or convalescent COVID-19.

The chain has TRBV5-4 and TRBJ2-7; 9 bases map to TRBD2. CDR1 and CDR2 (germline): SGHNT, YYREEE (reference sequence). The CDR3 runs 16 residues. J lost 3 bases, V lost 0 bases, and 7 bases had no gene match. This CDR3 is CASSLGGASGDYEQYF. The DNA of the CDR3 is TGTGCCAGCAGCTTGGGGGGGGCTAGCGGGGACTACGAGCAGTACTTC. Looking up the rest from reference TRBV5-4 and TRBJ2-7 gives the full variable domain: ETGVTQSPTHLIKTRGQQVTLRCSSQSGHNTVSWYQQALGQGPQFIFQYYREEENGRGNFPPRFSGLQFPNYSSELNVNALELDDSALYLCASSLGGASGDYEQYFGPGTRLTVT.

Worth noting for this clone: Other DNA sequences from this sample encode an identical CDR3 as well. The chain recombines TRBV7-9 with TRBJ2-7; a weak D match, TRBD2 (6 bases). V was shortened by 5 bases and J by 4 bases, with 9 bases between the two germline ends. This CDR3 contains 12 residues. Germline values: CDR1 SEHNR, CDR2 FQNEAQ (reference sequence). CDR3 residues: CASSPGAYEQYF. The CDR3 DNA follows: TGTGCCAGCAGCCCGGGAGCATACGAGCAGTACTTC.

The chain is built from TRBV27 and TRBJ2-7; 12 nucleotides match TRBD2. The CDR3 runs to 15 residues. The germline gives CDR1 MNHEY, CDR2 SMNVEV (reference sequence). Trimming cost V 5 bases and J 4 bases; bases outside gene matches: 6. The CDR3 is CASSPRTSGIYEQYF. CDR3 DNA: TGTGCCAGCAGTCCCAGGACTAGCGGGATTTACGAGCAGTACTTC.

The rearrangement links TRBV6-5 to TRBJ2-7; no reliable D call. V was cut by 3 bases and J by 2 bases, with 8 bases left in between. Germline V CDR1 and CDR2: MNHEY, SVGAGI. The CDR3 spans 13 residues. CDR3 amino acids: CASSYYGTYEQYF. The CDR3 DNA reads as TGTGCCAGCAGTTATTATGGCACCTACGAGCAGTACTTC.

A word on this clone: This CDR3 is also generated by other DNA sequences in the sample. The rearrangement uses TRBV24-1 and TRBJ2-5, with 9 bases fitting TRBD1. Per the germline V gene, CDR1 is KGHDR and CDR2 is SFDVKD. Losses at the gene ends were 3 bases for V and 1 base for J; bases not matched to a gene: 8. The CDR3 is 17 amino acids. The CDR3 sequence is CATSDPLGQGRQETQYF. As DNA, the CDR3 is TGTGCCACCAGTGATCCTCTCGGACAGGGGCGCCAAGAGACCCAGTACTTC.

The chain joins TRBV29-1 to TRBJ1-1; D is unclear. The CDR3 totals 14 residues. V dropped 3 bases and J dropped 0 bases, with 11 bases sitting between them. Germline CDR1 SQVTM, CDR2 ANQGSEA. The CDR3, as DNA: TGCAGCGTTGATCCCTCCGGGGTGAACACTGAAGCTTTCTTT. It specifies CSVDPSGVNTEAFF. Supplemented by reference TRBV29-1 and TRBJ1-1, the full variable domain reads SAVISQKPSRDICQRGTSLTIQCQVDSQVTMMFWYRQQPGQSLTLIATANQGSEATYESGFVIDKFPISRPNLTFSTLTVSNMSPEDSSIYLCSVDPSGVNTEAFFGQGTRLTVV.

This clone was seen just once. The chain has TRBV3-1 (or the pseudogene TRBV3-2) and TRBJ2-1; weak D call: TRBD1 (5 bases). From germline, CDR1 is LGHDT and CDR2 YNNKEL (reference sequence). The CDR3 covers 14 residues. V dropped 8 bases and J dropped 5 bases, with 16 bases sitting between them. CDR3 bases: TGTGCCAGCCACCCGTGTGGGGCCGACAATGAGCAGTTCTTC. Its protein is CASHPCGADNEQFF.

This clone has just one count. This sequence joins TRBV27 and TRBJ1-4, with a weak D call TRBD1 (5 bases). The germline gives CDR1 MNHEY, CDR2 SMNVEV (reference sequence). Between the trimmed V and J ends, which lost 4 bases and 10 bases, there was a span of 19 bases. This CDR3 comprises 15 residues. The CDR3 protein is CASSSSGRAGGKLFF. For the CDR3, the DNA is TGTGCCAGCAGTTCTTCAGGGCGCGCCGGGGGAAAACTGTTTTTT. Filled out from reference TRBV27 and TRBJ1-4, the complete variable domain reads EAQVTQNPRYLITVTGKKLTVTCSQNMNHEYMSWYRQDPGLGLRQIYYSMNVEVTDKGDVPEGYKVSRKEKRNFPLILESPSPNQTSLYFCASSSSGRAGGKLFFGSGTQLSVL.

V usage is TRBV7-9 and J usage is TRBJ2-2; 7 nucleotides agree with TRBD1. The V gene end was trimmed by 6 bases and the J gene end by 7 bases; junction bases not matched to a gene: 14. Germline values: CDR1 SEHNR, CDR2 FQNEAQ (reference sequence). The CDR3 is 16 amino acids. The CDR3 DNA is TGTGCCAGCAGGCGTGACAGGGTAAGAATCCACGGGGAGCTGTTTTTT. As protein: CASRRDRVRIHGELFF.

The chain employs TRBV6-5 and TRBJ2-7, with TRBD1 identical over 9 bases. The length of the CDR3 is 14 residues. V lost 6 bases, J lost 1 base, and 4 bases stayed unmatched. Germline V lookup: CDR1 MNHEY, CDR2 SVGAGI. The CDR3 DNA reads TGTGCCAGCAGAGGGACAGGGTCGTCCTACGAGCAGTACTTC. It specifies CASRGTGSSYEQYF.

This clone was detected only a few times. The V call is TRBV5-1, the J call TRBJ2-1, with a tentative D call TRBD2 (6 bases). Germline CDR1 and CDR2: SGHRS and YFSETQ. This CDR3 region has 11 residues. With 7 bases removed from V and 4 bases from J, the gap between germline ends came to 6 bases. In nucleotides, the CDR3 is TGCGCCAGCGGGGGGTACAATGAGCAGTTCTTC. It is translated as CASGGYNEQFF.

This clone was detected only a few times. The V gene is TRBV28, the J gene TRBJ1-6, with D maybe TRBD1 (5 bases). Trimming took 3 bases from V and 11 from J, leaving 14 bases between them. Germline CDR1 is MDHEN and CDR2 is SYDVKM. The CDR3 sequence is 14 residues long. The CDR3 is CASSFPQGRPPLHF. For the CDR3, the DNA is TGTGCCAGCAGTTTCCCCCAGGGCCGACCACCCCTCCACTTT.

Only a few counts were recorded for this clone. This chain links TRBV30 with TRBJ2-7; a weak D match, TRBD1 (6 bases). Germline values: CDR1 GTSNPN, CDR2 SVGIG (reference sequence). CDR3 length equals 17 residues. The V and J ends lost 1 base and 2 bases respectively, with 21 bases between them. CDR3 DNA sequence: TGTGCCTGGAGTGACCCCCTCAGGGGTATGAAGGCCTACGAGCAGTACTTC. This translates into CAWSDPLRGMKAYEQYF.

The chain employs TRBV5-1 and TRBJ2-1, with 8 bases matching TRBD1. The V and J ends lost 0 bases and 7 bases, in that order; junction bases with no gene match: 6. The CDR3 consists of 15 residues. Germline loops: CDR1 SGHRS, CDR2 YFSETQ. The CDR3 DNA is TGCGCCAGCAGCTTGGTTCAGGGGGCGAGAAATGAGCAGTTCTTC. Translation: CASSLVQGARNEQFF.

This chain joins TRBV24-1 and TRBJ2-3; possible D gene TRBD1, 6 bases. The CDR3 contains 14 residues. CDR1 and CDR2 (germline): KGHDR, SFDVKD. V lost 4 bases, J lost 2 bases, and 9 bases lay in between. CDR3 loop: CATSERTDTDTQYF. The CDR3 DNA reads TGTGCCACCAGTGAAAGGACAGACACAGATACGCAGTATTTT.

J is TRBJ2-5 and V is TRBV19, with D perhaps TRBD2 (6 bases). The CDR3 consists of 14 residues. Per germline, CDR1 LNHDA and CDR2 SQIVND (reference sequence). Trimming shortened V by 5 bases and J by 4 bases, and 14 bases separated the two germline ends. The CDR3 region has the DNA TGTGCCAGTAGTCCCAGATCCGGGAGAGAGACCCAGTACTTC. This encodes CASSPRSGRETQYF.

The V call is TRBV3-1 (or the pseudogene TRBV3-2), the J call TRBJ2-2, with D perhaps matching TRBD2 (7 bases). This CDR3 is 17 amino acids long. Germline V gene lookup returns CDR1 LGHDT and CDR2 YNNKEL (reference sequence). V lost 3 bases to trimming and J lost 6 bases, with 20 bases between them. The CDR3 bases are TGTGCCAGCAGCCATACACGTACAGGGAGGGTGGCCGGGGAGCTGTTTTTT. Its protein is CASSHTRTGRVAGELFF.

The genes are TRBV5-4 and TRBJ2-1, with 11 bases matching TRBD2. The CDR3 runs to 16 residues. The V gene's germline CDR1 is SGHNT and CDR2 YYREEE (reference sequence). Losses at the gene ends were 3 bases for V and 4 bases for J; bases not matched to a gene: 6. The CDR3 spells CASSWGTSGLYNEQFF. DNA for the CDR3: TGTGCCAGCAGCTGGGGGACTAGCGGATTATACAATGAGCAGTTCTTC.

This clone was observed a handful of times. This chain connects TRBV5-1 to TRBJ2-1, with 7 bases lining up with TRBD1. CDR1 is SGHRS, CDR2 YFSETQ, per germline. V shed 0 bases, J shed 2 bases, and the junction held 5 bases outside the gene matches. This CDR3 has 16 amino acids. CDR3 nucleotides: TGCGCCAGCAGCTTGGAAGGACAGGCCCCCTACAATGAGCAGTTCTTC. Translated, it gives CASSLEGQAPYNEQFF.

The chain recombines TRBV18 with TRBJ1-3; D possibly corresponds to TRBD1 (6 bases). This CDR3 spans 14 amino acids. With 2 bases removed from V and 3 bases from J, the gap between germline ends came to 8 bases. CDR1 and CDR2 from the germline V gene are KGHSH and LQKENI. In DNA form, the CDR3 reads TGTGCCAGCTCACCAGGGGGCAATGGAAACACCATATATTTT. Its translation is CASSPGGNGNTIYF.

The chain carries TRBV7-2 and TRBJ2-5, with unresolved D. Trimming removed 7 bases from V and 5 bases from J, with 8 bases in between. Per germline, CDR1 SGHTA and CDR2 FQGNSA. The CDR3 is made up of 11 amino acids. CDR3 in DNA: TGTGCCAGCACCCGCCGGGAGACCCAGTACTTC. Translation: CASTRRETQYF.

The V gene is TRBV9, the J gene TRBJ1-2; 7 nucleotides line up with TRBD1. The CDR3 sequence is 13 residues long. The V gene end was trimmed by 0 bases and the J gene end by 6 bases; junction bases not matched to a gene: 2. Germline V lookup: CDR1 SGDLS, CDR2 YYNGEE. CDR3 region: CASSVGGQNGYTF. For the CDR3, the DNA is TGTGCCAGCAGCGTAGGGGGACAGAATGGCTACACCTTC.

This clone was found a few times. The V call is TRBV2, the J call TRBJ2-2; no reliable D call. The germline gives CDR1 SNHLY, CDR2 FYNNEI. The V gene lost 6 bases and the J gene lost 4 bases, with 9 bases spanning the gap. There are 13 residues in the CDR3. In nucleotides, the CDR3 is TGTGCCAGCAGAGTACGGAGCACCGGGGAGCTGTTTTTT. Protein: CASRVRSTGELFF.